One and the same sample provided the 24 T cell receptor beta chains below, sequenced in a study of beta chain features in type 1 diabetes. Study-wide results and caveats: Within each of all four CD4+ subsets, Type 1 diabetes patients had TCRB CDR3s that were moderately but significantly shorter.

Antigens for these TCRs are unknown. The authors reverse transcribed all of the isolated RNA, so sequencing captured expressed TCRB transcripts. Profiling relied on immunoSEQ multiplex PCR, and the TCRdb table lists in-frame clones only, not all of them. The sample lists about 160,000 clones; around 8.6% were seen once. The specimen sequenced was central memory CD4+ T cells from blood. These receptors originate from a woman aged 18-35 years with type 1 diabetes.

V gene TRBV29-1 combines with J gene TRBJ2-1; D is ambiguous. There are 13 residues in the CDR3. In germline, CDR1 is SQVTM, CDR2 ANQGSEA. Trimming removed 5 bases at V and 0 bases at J, with 8 bases between. CDR3 sequence: CSVILFSYNEQFF. DNA for the CDR3: TGCAGCGTTATCCTTTTCTCCTACAATGAGCAGTTCTTC.

This clone occurred a few times. DNA of the CDR3: TGTGCCAGCAGCACCGGGACTTACACAGATACGCAGTATTTT. It is translated as CASSTGTYTDTQYF. V gene TRBV5-4 combines with J gene TRBJ2-3, with TRBD2 as a possible D gene (6 bases). V gave up 4 bases and J gave up 2 bases, with 11 bases separating them. This CDR3 has 14 residues. Germline lookup yields CDR1 SGHNT and CDR2 YYREEE (reference sequence).

This clone appeared many times. This chain connects TRBV9 to TRBJ1-1, with 8 bases identical to TRBD1. Per the germline V gene, CDR1 is SGDLS and CDR2 is YYNGEE. Trimming took 3 bases from V and 0 from J; bases not matched to a gene: 4. The CDR3 is 15 amino acids. CDR3 residues: CASSAGQGLNTEAFF. CDR3 bases: TGTGCCAGCAGCGCTGGACAGGGTCTGAACACTGAAGCTTTCTTT.

This chain links TRBV6-5 with TRBJ2-3; no firm D call. Germline values: CDR1 MNHEY, CDR2 SVGAGI. Between the trimmed V and J ends, which lost 0 bases and 0 bases, there was a span of 7 bases. The CDR3 length is 15 residues. CDR3 in DNA: TGTGCCAGCAGTTACTCGTGGGCCAGCACAGATACGCAGTATTTT. It yields the protein CASSYSWASTDTQYF.

The chain has TRBV4-2 and TRBJ2-5, with D hard to call. Germline CDR1 LGHNA, CDR2 YNFKEQ. CDR3 length equals 14 residues. Trimming stripped 0 bases from V and 0 bases from J, with 5 bases between. The CDR3, as DNA: TGTGCCAGCAGCCAAGACCCGTACCAAGAGACCCAGTACTTC. Its translation: CASSQDPYQETQYF.

This clone showed up just a few times. This sequence joins TRBV6-5 and TRBJ2-3, with TRBD2 matching over 7 bases. Per germline, CDR1 MNHEY and CDR2 SVGAGI. J was trimmed by 1 base and V by 6 bases; bases with no gene match: 4. The CDR3 is made up of 14 amino acids. For the CDR3, the DNA is TGTGCCAGCAGGGACGCGGGGGGCACAGATACGCAGTATTTT. It codes for CASRDAGGTDTQYF.

V and J are TRBV18 and TRBJ2-7, with 9 nucleotides matching TRBD1. This CDR3 is 15 amino acids long. Germline V gives CDR1 KGHSH, CDR2 LQKENI. The junction had 7 bases not matched to a gene; V was cut back by 5 bases and J by 2 bases. In DNA, the CDR3 is TGTGCCAGCTCAAAGGGACAGGGAGGACCCTACGAGCAGTACTTC. Protein product: CASSKGQGGPYEQYF.

This clone occurred a few times. The genes are TRBV7-2 and TRBJ2-7, with D maybe TRBD1 (5 bases). The germline CDR1 and CDR2 sequences are SGHTA and FQGNSA. The CDR3 is 15 amino acids. Trimming left V 1 base short and J 0 bases short, with 10 bases between. CDR3 in DNA: TGTGCCAGCAGCTTAGTCCCCCAGGGCTCCTACGAGCAGTACTTC. Translated: CASSLVPQGSYEQYF. The entire variable domain, with the rest obtained from reference TRBV7-2 and TRBJ2-7, is as follows: GAGVSQSPSNKVTEKGKDVELRCDPISGHTALYWYRQSLGQGLEFLIYFQGNSAPDKSGLPSDRFSAERTGGSVSTLTIQRTQQEDSAVYLCASSLVPQGSYEQYFGPGTRLTVT.

J is TRBJ2-5 and V is TRBV29-1; TRBD1 matches at 7 bases. With V trimmed by 5 bases and J by 0 bases, 9 bases remained unmatched. CDR1 is SQVTM and CDR2 is ANQGSEA in the germline V gene. The CDR3 spans 15 residues. Written as DNA, the CDR3 is TGCAGCGTTCTTCCGTACAGGGGAGACCAAGAGACCCAGTACTTC. It codes for CSVLPYRGDQETQYF.

The V call is TRBV29-1, the J call TRBJ2-5; D not certain. The germline V gene has CDR1 SQVTM and CDR2 ANQGSEA. Trimming left V 3 bases short and J 4 bases short, with 6 bases between. CDR3 length: 11 residues. CDR3 loop: CSVDQRETQYF. The DNA for the CDR3 is TGCAGCGTTGACCAGCGAGAGACCCAGTACTTC.

This clone was seen a handful of times. This chain uses TRBV11-3 with TRBJ2-7; 7 bases agree with TRBD2. With 6 bases clipped from V and 5 bases from J, the junction kept 10 bases outside the gene matches. The CDR3 consists of 14 residues. The germline V gene encodes CDR1 SGHNT and CDR2 YENEEA. In DNA form, the CDR3 reads TGTGCCAGCAGTCAACAGCGGGATCGGGACGAGCAGTACTTC. Residues: CASSQQRDRDEQYF. Looking up the rest from reference TRBV11-3 and TRBJ2-7 gives the full variable domain: EAGVVQSPRYKIIEKKQPVAFWCNPISGHNTLYWYLQNLGQGPELLIRYENEEAVDDSQLPKDRFSAERLKGVDSTLKIQPAELGDSAVYLCASSQQRDRDEQYFGPGTRLTVT.

This clone has just a few counts. The junction shows a germline mismatch at one end, possibly a read error. The chain recombines TRBV4-1 with TRBJ2-2; weak D call: TRBD1 (6 bases). Germline CDR1 reads MGHRA; CDR2 reads YSYEKL. CDR3 length: 16 residues. The CDR3 loop is CAAQNGGPGATGELFF. The DNA for the CDR3 is TGTGCCGCTCAAAATGGCGGGCCAGGGGCAACCGGGGAGCTGTTTTTT.

Concerning this clone: Other DNA variants within this sample encode the same CDR3. The chain has TRBV7-2 and TRBJ1-1, with a possible D match to TRBD1 (6 bases). Trimming stripped 1 base from V and 3 bases from J, with 15 bases between. Germline CDR1 and CDR2: SGHTA and FQGNSA. The CDR3 is 16 residues long. The CDR3 reads CASSLVAGGRDTEAFF. CDR3 nucleotide sequence: TGTGCCAGCAGCTTAGTTGCGGGGGGCAGAGACACTGAAGCTTTCTTT. Full variable domain (outside the CDR3, taken from reference TRBV7-2 and TRBJ1-1): GAGVSQSPSNKVTEKGKDVELRCDPISGHTALYWYRQSLGQGLEFLIYFQGNSAPDKSGLPSDRFSAERTGGSVSTLTIQRTQQEDSAVYLCASSLVAGGRDTEAFFGQGTRLTVV.

This clone showed up many times. The chain uses TRBV29-1 and TRBJ1-5; no definite D call. The CDR3 is made up of 12 amino acids. Germline V lookup: CDR1 SQVTM, CDR2 ANQGSEA. The V end was cut by 4 bases, the J end by 5 bases, with 9 bases between. The CDR3, as DNA: TGCAGCGTTGGGGCCCGAGATCAGCCCCAGCATTTT. Residues: CSVGARDQPQHF.

This clone was seen many times. The chain employs TRBV7-3 and TRBJ2-7; 7 bases map to TRBD2. The V segment lost 2 bases and the J segment 6 bases; nucleotides outside the gene matches: 7. The germline CDR1 and CDR2 sequences are SGHTA and FQGTGA. This CDR3 has 14 residues. CDR3: CASSLGGGPSEQYF. As DNA, the CDR3 is TGTGCCAGCAGCTTAGGGGGAGGGCCGAGCGAGCAGTACTTC.

In its sample, this clone was seen a few times. This sequence joins TRBV18 and TRBJ2-5; 8 bases line up with TRBD1. The CDR3 is made up of 16 amino acids. V trimming: 0 bases; J trimming: 5 bases; junction bases outside the gene matches: 8. The germline V gene has CDR1 KGHSH and CDR2 LQKENI. CDR3 DNA: TGTGCCAGCTCACCACCGGGCAGGGGGCGCGGTGAGACCCAGTACTTC. Amino acid sequence: CASSPPGRGRGETQYF.

There are a few counts of this clone. The chain uses TRBV4-2 and TRBJ2-7; D gene ambiguous. Germline CDR1 is LGHNA and CDR2 is YNFKEQ. Trimming pared 0 bases from V and 1 base from J, leaving 10 bases between. This CDR3 is 15 amino acids long. In nucleotides, the CDR3 is TGTGCCAGCAGCCAAGATAAACAGTCGTCCTACGAGCAGTACTTC. Amino acids: CASSQDKQSSYEQYF.

The chain has TRBV6-4 and TRBJ1-1, with D possibly TRBD1 on 5 matching bases. The germline V and J ends were trimmed by 6 bases and 1 base, with 9 bases remaining between them. In germline, CDR1 is MRHNA, CDR2 SNTAGT. CDR3 length: 13 residues. DNA for the CDR3: TGTGCCAGCAGATTCGACAGGAACACTGAAGCTTTCTTT. Its protein product is CASRFDRNTEAFF.

V and J are TRBV18 and TRBJ1-1, with D tentatively TRBD1 (6 bases). Germline V lookup: CDR1 KGHSH, CDR2 LQKENI. V lost 3 bases, J lost 0 bases, and 14 bases lay in between. CDR3 length: 16 residues. CDR3: CASSPIQGHMNTEAFF. Written as DNA, the CDR3 is TGTGCCAGCTCACCCATCCAGGGACACATGAACACTGAAGCTTTCTTT.

This chain links TRBV5-4 with TRBJ1-2; perhaps TRBD1 as D (6 bases). The V end lost 0 bases, the J end lost 4 bases, and 13 bases lay between the germline ends. Looked up from germline, CDR1 is SGHNT and CDR2 is YYREEE (reference sequence). The CDR3 sequence is 15 residues long. The chain's CDR3 is CASSLGQGLTYGYTF. The CDR3 coding sequence is TGTGCCAGCAGCTTGGGGCAGGGGCTGACCTATGGCTACACCTTC.

This clone has a count of ten or more. The chain uses TRBV5-1 and TRBJ1-1, with D possibly matching TRBD1 (6 bases). CDR1 is SGHRS and CDR2 is YFSETQ in the germline V gene. Trimming took 7 bases from V and 1 from J, leaving 17 bases between them. The CDR3 loop spans 15 amino acids. The CDR3 is CASFVDGQRNTEAFF. DNA for the CDR3: TGCGCCAGCTTTGTTGATGGACAGAGGAACACTGAAGCTTTCTTT.

This clone was observed a handful of times. This sequence joins TRBV11-2 and TRBJ2-5; 11 bases line up with TRBD2. J was trimmed by 2 bases and V by 4 bases; bases with no gene match: 3. The germline V gene encodes CDR1 SGHAT and CDR2 FQNNGV. This CDR3 spans 15 amino acids. In DNA, the CDR3 is TGTGCCAGCAGCTCTCCTAGCGGGGGGCAAGAGACCCAGTACTTC. Its translation is CASSSPSGGQETQYF. Together with reference TRBV11-2 and TRBJ2-5, the CDR3 gives the full variable domain: EAGVAQSPRYKIIEKRQSVAFWCNPISGHATLYWYQQILGQGPKLLIQFQNNGVVDDSQLPKDRFSAERLKGVDSTLKIQPAKLEDSAVYLCASSSPSGGQETQYFGPGTRLLVL.

V and J are TRBV7-9 and TRBJ2-1; D not resolved. CDR1 is SEHNR and CDR2 is FQNEAQ in the germline V gene (reference sequence). V was shortened by 0 bases and J by 16 bases, with 13 bases between the two germline ends. The CDR3 totals 12 residues. CDR3 bases: TGTGCCAGCAGCTTAGCACTCGGAGTAAAATTCTTC. This translates into CASSLALGVKFF.

The table lists this clone with a few counts. The rearrangement joins TRBV7-2 to TRBJ2-5, with 9 bases matching TRBD2. The germline CDR1 and CDR2 sequences are SGHTA and FQGNSA. The CDR3 spans 17 residues. The V gene end was trimmed by 5 bases and the J gene end by 5 bases; junction bases not matched to a gene: 15. CDR3 residues: CASSPPGGAGGLETQYF. The CDR3 DNA is TGTGCCAGCAGCCCCCCGGGGGGAGCGGGGGGTCTGGAGACCCAGTACTTC.